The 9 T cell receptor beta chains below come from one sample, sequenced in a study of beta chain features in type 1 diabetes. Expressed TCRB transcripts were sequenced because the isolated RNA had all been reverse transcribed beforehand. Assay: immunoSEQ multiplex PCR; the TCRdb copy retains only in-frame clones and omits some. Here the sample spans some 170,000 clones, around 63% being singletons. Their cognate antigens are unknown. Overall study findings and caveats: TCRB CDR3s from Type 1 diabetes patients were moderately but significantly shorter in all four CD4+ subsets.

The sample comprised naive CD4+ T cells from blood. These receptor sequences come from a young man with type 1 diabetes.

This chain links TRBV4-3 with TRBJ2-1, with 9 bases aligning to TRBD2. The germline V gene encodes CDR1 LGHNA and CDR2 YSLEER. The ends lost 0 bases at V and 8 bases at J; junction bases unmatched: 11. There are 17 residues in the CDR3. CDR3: CASSQDRGAGGPDEQFF. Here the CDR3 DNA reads TGCGCCAGCAGCCAAGATAGGGGCGCGGGGGGGCCTGATGAGCAGTTCTTC.

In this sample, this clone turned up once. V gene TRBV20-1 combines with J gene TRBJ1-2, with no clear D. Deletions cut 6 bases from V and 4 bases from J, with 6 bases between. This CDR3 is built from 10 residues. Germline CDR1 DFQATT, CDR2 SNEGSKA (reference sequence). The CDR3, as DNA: TGCAGTGCCCTCCTCTATGGCTACACCTTC. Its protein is CSALLYGYTF.

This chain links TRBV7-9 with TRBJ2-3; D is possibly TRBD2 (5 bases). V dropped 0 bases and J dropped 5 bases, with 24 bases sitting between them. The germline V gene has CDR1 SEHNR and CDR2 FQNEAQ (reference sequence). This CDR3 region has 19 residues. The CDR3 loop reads CASSLAVHAKAEAQDTQYF. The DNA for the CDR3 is TGTGCCAGCAGCTTAGCGGTACACGCAAAGGCGGAGGCGCAAGATACGCAGTATTTT.

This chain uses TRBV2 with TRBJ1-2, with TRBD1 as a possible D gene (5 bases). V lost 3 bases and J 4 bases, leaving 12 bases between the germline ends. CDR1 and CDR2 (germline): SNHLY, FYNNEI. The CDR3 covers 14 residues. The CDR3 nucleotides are TGTGCCAGCAGTGATCAGGGACGGGGCTATGGCTACACCTTC. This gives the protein CASSDQGRGYGYTF.

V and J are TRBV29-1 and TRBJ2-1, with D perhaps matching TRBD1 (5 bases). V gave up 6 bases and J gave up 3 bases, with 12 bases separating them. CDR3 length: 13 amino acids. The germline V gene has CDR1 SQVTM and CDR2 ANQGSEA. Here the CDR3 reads CSVRQRGYNEQFF. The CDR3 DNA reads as TGCAGCGTACGACAAAGGGGCTACAATGAGCAGTTCTTC.

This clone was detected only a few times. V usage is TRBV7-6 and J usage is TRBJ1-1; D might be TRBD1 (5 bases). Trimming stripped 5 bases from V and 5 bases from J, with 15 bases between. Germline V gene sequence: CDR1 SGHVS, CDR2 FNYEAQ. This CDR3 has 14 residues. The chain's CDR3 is CASSPTVGPTEAFF. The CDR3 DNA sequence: TGTGCCAGCAGCCCCACCGTGGGGCCTACTGAAGCTTTCTTT. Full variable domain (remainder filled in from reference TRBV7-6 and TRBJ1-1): GAGVSQSPRYKVTKRGQDVALRCDPISGHVSLYWYRQALGQGPEFLTYFNYEAQQDKSGLPNDRFSAERPEGSISTLTIQRTEQRDSAMYRCASSPTVGPTEAFFGQGTRLTVV.

CDR3 nucleotide sequence: TGTGCCAGCAGCTCAGGGGTTTCCCTGCGGGAGCAGTACTTC. Its protein is CASSSGVSLREQYF. The V gene is TRBV9, the J gene TRBJ2-7, with D possibly being TRBD1 (6 bases). The ends were cut back, 4 bases at V and 7 bases at J, with 18 bases in the middle. This CDR3 comprises 14 residues. From germline, CDR1 is SGDLS and CDR2 YYNGEE. Drawing the rest from reference TRBV9 and TRBJ2-7, the complete variable domain is DSGVTQTPKHLITATGQRVTLRCSPRSGDLSVYWYQQSLDQGLQFLIQYYNGEERAKGNILERFSAQQFPDLHSELNLSSLELGDSALYFCASSSGVSLREQYFGPGTRLTVT.

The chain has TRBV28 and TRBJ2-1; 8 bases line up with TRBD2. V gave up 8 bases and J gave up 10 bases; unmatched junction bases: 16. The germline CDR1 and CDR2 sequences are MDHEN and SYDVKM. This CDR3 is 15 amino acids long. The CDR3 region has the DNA TGTGCCAGCGGACTCGGGACTAGTGATAGGACAGAGCAGTTCTTC. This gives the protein CASGLGTSDRTEQFF. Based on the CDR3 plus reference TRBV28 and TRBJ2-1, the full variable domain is DVKVTQSSRYLVKRTGEKVFLECVQDMDHENMFWYRQDPGLGLRLIYFSYDVKMKEKGDIPEGYSVSREKKERFSLILESASTNQTSMYLCASGLGTSDRTEQFFGPGTRLTVL.

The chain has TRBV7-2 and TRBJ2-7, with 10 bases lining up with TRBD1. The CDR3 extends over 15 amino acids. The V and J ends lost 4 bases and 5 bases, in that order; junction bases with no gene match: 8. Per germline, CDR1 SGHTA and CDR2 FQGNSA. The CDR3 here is CASSWTGTGENEQYF. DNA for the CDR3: TGTGCCAGCAGCTGGACCGGGACAGGGGAAAACGAGCAGTACTTC.